The 10 T cell receptor beta chains presented below share a single source sample, sequenced in a study of T cell changes during pregnancy in multiple sclerosis. TCRdb's copy holds only in-frame clones and misses some; the assay was immunoSEQ multiplex PCR. This table has approximately 94,000 clones, about 90% appearing once. The specimen was peripheral blood, collected after pregnancy. The source is a female donor with multiple sclerosis, enrolled in a pregnancy study.

The chain uses TRBV28 and TRBJ1-1, with D perhaps matching TRBD1 (6 bases). Germline CDR1 MDHEN, CDR2 SYDVKM. The CDR3 has 12 residues. Between the trimmed V and J ends, which lost 7 bases and 8 bases, there was a span of 14 bases. The CDR3 reads CASIPWGQEAFF. CDR3 DNA sequence: TGTGCCAGCATCCCCTGGGGGCAAGAAGCTTTCTTT.

This chain connects TRBV6-5 to TRBJ2-7; tentatively, D is TRBD2 (6 bases). CDR1 is MNHEY and CDR2 is SVGAGI in the germline V gene. The CDR3 has 15 residues. The V gene lost 0 bases and the J gene lost 2 bases, with 11 bases spanning the gap. The CDR3: CASSYSGTPTYEQYF. Here the CDR3 DNA reads TGTGCCAGCAGTTACTCCGGGACTCCAACCTACGAGCAGTACTTC.

This clone was counted a few times. The rearrangement links TRBV27 to TRBJ1-3, with D tentatively TRBD1 (6 bases). The germline V gene has CDR1 MNHEY and CDR2 SMNVEV (reference sequence). Between the trimmed V and J ends, which lost 3 bases and 7 bases, there was a span of 19 bases. The CDR3 totals 16 residues. The CDR3 DNA is TGTGCCAGCAGTTTCGTACCCCCAGGACAGCCGAACACCATATATTTT. This codes for CASSFVPPGQPNTIYF.

The V call is TRBV27, the J call TRBJ2-7; TRBD1 might be the D (5 bases). The V gene's germline CDR1 is MNHEY and CDR2 SMNVEV (reference sequence). This CDR3 spans 14 amino acids. V was shortened by 6 bases and J by 5 bases, with 17 bases between the two germline ends. The CDR3 sequence: CASRTGRVVDEQYF. In DNA, the CDR3 is TGTGCCAGCAGAACGGGCAGGGTAGTGGACGAGCAGTACTTC.

The V gene is TRBV7-3, the J gene TRBJ2-5; 8 nucleotides agree with TRBD1. Per germline, CDR1 SGHTA and CDR2 FQGTGA. Trimming removed 1 base from V and 1 base from J; junction bases left unmatched: 5. The CDR3 has 16 residues. Here the CDR3 DNA reads TGTGCCAGCAGCTTAATAGGGACAGGCCGCCAAGAGACCCAGTACTTC. Translation: CASSLIGTGRQETQYF.

The table lists this clone with a count of one. CDR3 DNA: TGCGCCAGCAGCCAAGTGGGGACAGGGCCCCACGAGCAGTACTTC. Translated, it gives CASSQVGTGPHEQYF. V usage is TRBV4-3 and J usage is TRBJ2-7, with 9 bases fitting TRBD1. The CDR3 sequence is 15 residues long. Unmatched junction bases numbered 6, after V lost 1 base and J lost 5 bases. Germline CDR1 reads LGHNA; CDR2 reads YSLEER.

The DNA of the CDR3 is TGCGCCAGCAGCCAAGAAATCACTAGTTTCGAGCAGTACTTC. This gives the protein CASSQEITSFEQYF. V gene TRBV4-3 combines with J gene TRBJ2-7, with D possibly matching TRBD2 (5 bases). Germline CDR1 is LGHNA and CDR2 is YSLEER. This CDR3 region has 14 residues. Trimming left V 0 bases short and J 6 bases short, with 12 bases between.

This clone was picked up a small number of times. The V call is TRBV4-2, the J call TRBJ2-1; 13 nucleotides align to TRBD2. V was pared by 1 base and J by 10 bases, with 7 bases of the junction left unmatched. The CDR3 runs to 16 residues. Germline V lookup: CDR1 LGHNA, CDR2 YNFKEQ. The CDR3 loop reads CASSQGTSGGSSEQFF. As DNA, the CDR3 is TGTGCCAGCAGCCAAGGGACTAGCGGGGGTTCCTCGGAGCAGTTCTTC.

The chain employs TRBV5-6 and TRBJ2-3; D gene unclear. Per germline, CDR1 SGHDT and CDR2 YYEEEE. The V gene lost 6 bases and the J gene lost 2 bases, with 7 bases spanning the gap. The CDR3 is 12 residues long. For the CDR3, the DNA is TGTGCCAGCAACAGTTACACAGATACGCAGTATTTT. Translated, it gives CASNSYTDTQYF.

This chain joins TRBV2 and TRBJ2-7; the D is unclear. The CDR3 runs to 13 residues. The V gene's germline CDR1 is SNHLY and CDR2 FYNNEI. Trimming pared 7 bases from V and 0 bases from J, leaving 10 bases between. Written as DNA, the CDR3 is TGTGCCAGCAAGATAGACTCCTCCTACGAGCAGTACTTC. Translating gives CASKIDSSYEQYF.